These 7 T cell receptor beta chains share one sample of origin, sequenced in a study of PD-L1 blockade in urothelial cancer. Measured with immunoSEQ multiplex PCR; TCRdb has only the in-frame clones, and not every one. Found here are about 110,000 clones, around 85% of them singletons; the top ten hold about 2.4%. This specimen consisted of PBMCs, obtained around atezolizumab (anti-PD-L1) treatment. These receptors were taken from a man aged 50-59 years with urothelial cancer.

This sequence joins TRBV7-3 and TRBJ2-7; perhaps TRBD1 as D (6 bases). Germline values: CDR1 SGHTA, CDR2 FQGTGA. This CDR3 is 15 amino acids long. Trimming shortened V by 2 bases and J by 2 bases, and 13 bases separated the two germline ends. The CDR3 region has the DNA TGTGCCAGCAGCTTATCTTCCGGACAGACCTACGAGCAGTACTTC. Amino acid sequence: CASSLSSGQTYEQYF. Based on the CDR3 plus reference TRBV7-3 and TRBJ2-7, the full variable domain is GAGVSQTPSNKVTEKGKYVELRCDPISGHTALYWYRQSLGQGPEFLIYFQGTGAADDSGLPNDRFFAVRPEGSVSTLKIQRTERGDSAVYLCASSLSSGQTYEQYFGPGTRLTVT.

This rearrangement joins TRBV6-5 to TRBJ1-6; D not certain. The V gene lost 2 bases and the J gene lost 3 bases, with 5 bases spanning the gap. Germline V CDR1 and CDR2: MNHEY, SVGAGI. The CDR3 has 14 residues. CDR3 nucleotides: TGTGCCAGCAGTTACCGTAGCTATAATTCACCCCTCCACTTT. Its translation: CASSYRSYNSPLHF.

V is TRBV28 and J is TRBJ1-5; weak D call: TRBD1 (5 bases). With 4 bases removed from V and 4 bases from J, the gap between germline ends came to 8 bases. The length of the CDR3 is 13 residues. Germline V lookup: CDR1 MDHEN, CDR2 SYDVKM. CDR3 protein: CASSSNRNQPQHF. The CDR3 coding sequence is TGTGCCAGCAGTTCAAACAGGAATCAGCCCCAGCATTTT.

In its sample, this clone was seen once. This chain connects TRBV27 to TRBJ2-1; 11 bases are a match to TRBD2. The CDR3 consists of 15 residues. Germline CDR1 MNHEY, CDR2 SMNVEV (reference sequence). The ends lost 6 bases at V and 6 bases at J; junction bases unmatched: 7. CDR3 in DNA: TGTGCCAGCAGCCTACTAGCGGGAGTCGGCAATGAGCAGTTCTTC. Its protein product is CASSLLAGVGNEQFF.

The J gene is TRBJ2-3, the V gene TRBV27; TRBD2 matches at 7 bases. Germline values: CDR1 MNHEY, CDR2 SMNVEV (reference sequence). The CDR3 is 15 amino acids. The ends lost 8 bases at V and 3 bases at J; junction bases unmatched: 11. The chain's CDR3 is CASRPGRGRTDTQYF. In DNA form, the CDR3 reads TGTGCCAGCCGTCCCGGGCGGGGGAGGACAGATACGCAGTATTTT.

CDR3 protein: CAWSVEGAGSPLHF. CDR3 nucleotides: TGTGCCTGGAGTGTTGAGGGGGCTGGTTCACCCCTCCACTTT. The chain joins TRBV30 to TRBJ1-6; TRBD1 agrees at 7 bases. The germline CDR1 and CDR2 sequences are GTSNPN and SVGIG (reference sequence). The CDR3 covers 14 residues. With 0 bases clipped from V and 9 bases from J, the junction kept 5 bases outside the gene matches. The whole variable domain, remainder taken from reference TRBV30 and TRBJ1-6, is SQTIHQWPATLVQPVGSPLSLECTVEGTSNPNLYWYRQAAGRGLQLLFYSVGIGQISSEVPQNLSASRPQDRQFILSSKKLLLSDSGFYLCAWSVEGAGSPLHFGNGTRLTVT.

The CDR3 sequence is CAISVTTSGTDNEQFF. CDR3 nucleotide sequence: TGTGCCATCAGTGTTACAACTAGCGGGACAGACAATGAGCAGTTCTTC. J is TRBJ2-1 and V is TRBV10-3; 10 nucleotides agree with TRBD2. The germline CDR1 and CDR2 sequences are ENHRY and SYGVKD. Trimming at V came to 4 bases and at J to 5 bases, leaving 8 bases not matched to a gene. The CDR3 is 16 amino acids.